A single sample gave rise to the 25 T cell receptor beta chains below, sequenced in a study of T cell repertoires in cytomegalovirus infection. Their specific antigens are unknown. TCRdb fed the reads into MiXCR, producing one record per CDR3 protein. The table records under 350,000 distinct CDR3 sequences, around 20% of them present only once. Specimen: cultured PBMCs, collected from culture after CMV antigen stimulation. The receptors were sampled from a human donor in good health (CMV status not recorded). Some clones in this sample may be carry-over from other donors' samples.

The chain has TRBV14 and TRBJ1-2, with 7 bases lining up with TRBD1. V was pared by 0 bases and J by 8 bases, with 3 bases of the junction left unmatched. The CDR3 sequence is 13 residues long. Germline V lookup: CDR1 SGHDN, CDR2 FVKESK. The CDR3: CASSQETGYGYTF. The CDR3 DNA follows: TGTGCCAGCAGCCAAGAGACAGGGTACGGCTACACCTTC.

This clonotype was counted at least ten times. The chain carries TRBV7-2 and TRBJ2-3; D possibly matches TRBD1 or TRBD2 (5 bases each). Germline V gives CDR1 SGHTA, CDR2 FQGNSA. This CDR3 has 15 amino acids. Trimming removed 1 base from V and 5 bases from J, with 13 bases in between. The CDR3 is CASSLVGAGLDTQYF. For the CDR3, the DNA is TGTGCCAGCAGCTTAGTCGGGGCAGGCTTAGATACGCAGTATTTT.

This clonotype has only a few counts. The gene calls are TRBV11-2 and TRBJ2-7, with D uncertain. Germline CDR1 and CDR2: SGHAT and FQNNGV. Trimming pared 3 bases from V and 2 bases from J, leaving 14 bases between. The CDR3 has 15 amino acids. The CDR3 reads CASSFDSQVTYEQYV. The CDR3, as DNA: TGTGCCAGCAGCTTCGACTCGCAAGTTACCTACGAGCAGTACGTC.

This chain connects TRBV5-4 to TRBJ2-7; D tentatively fits TRBD1 or TRBD2 (5 bases each). The CDR3 length is 13 residues. Germline V gene sequence: CDR1 SGHNT, CDR2 YYREEE (reference sequence). V was shortened by 1 base and J by 3 bases, with 8 bases between the two germline ends. CDR3 residues: CASSLRDGYEQYF. The CDR3 nucleotides are TGTGCCAGCAGCTTGCGGGACGGCTACGAGCAGTACTTC.

The V and J genes are TRBV4-1 and TRBJ2-2, with a possible D match to TRBD1 (6 bases). There are 15 residues in the CDR3. Per germline, CDR1 MGHRA and CDR2 YSYEKL. The V and J ends lost 3 bases and 3 bases respectively, with 11 bases between them. The CDR3 protein is CASSQVDRYTGELFF. DNA of the CDR3: TGCGCCAGCAGCCAGGTCGACAGGTACACCGGGGAGCTGTTTTTT.

This clonotype was seen ten or more times. The chain combines TRBV12-3 or TRBV12-4 with TRBJ2-7; possibly TRBD2 for D (5 bases). V lost 0 bases and J 5 bases, leaving 11 bases between the germline ends. This CDR3 contains 14 residues. The DNA for the CDR3 is TGTGCCAGCAGTTTAGCGCGGGTTGTGGACGAGCAGTACTTC. This gives the protein CASSLARVVDEQYF.

The chain links TRBV19 to TRBJ1-1, with no clear D. Trimming left V 6 bases short and J 3 bases short, with 17 bases between. Germline V gene lookup returns CDR1 LNHDA and CDR2 SQIVND (reference sequence). This CDR3 spans 15 amino acids. DNA for the CDR3: TGTGCCAGTAGCGTTTTTCCAAATAGGGACACTGAAGCTTTCTTT. It translates to CASSVFPNRDTEAFF.

This clonotype was recorded a few times. The chain has TRBV9 and TRBJ2-4; the match to TRBD2 covers 8 bases. This CDR3 is built from 13 residues. With 5 bases clipped from V and 5 bases from J, the junction kept 3 bases outside the gene matches. From germline, CDR1 is SGDLS and CDR2 YYNGEE. The CDR3, as DNA: TGTGCCAGCAGTGGGCGGGGGGAAAACATTCAGTACTTC. Translation gives CASSGRGENIQYF.

This clonotype was seen a few times. CDR3 loop: CASSPPGTRNAQFF. CDR3 DNA: TGTGCCAGCAGTCCACCCGGGACCCGAAATGCTCAGTTCTTC. The chain links TRBV28 to TRBJ2-1; possibly TRBD1 or TRBD2 for D (5 bases each). CDR1 and CDR2 from the germline V gene are MDHEN and SYDVKM. V lost 5 bases and J lost 13, with 21 bases in between. The CDR3 is 14 residues long. Variable domain in full (rest from reference TRBV28 and TRBJ2-1): DVKVTQSSRYLVKRTGEKVFLECVQDMDHENMFWYRQDPGLGLRLIYFSYDVKMKEKGDIPEGYSVSREKKERFSLILESASTNQTSMYLCASSPPGTRNAQFFGPGTRLTVL.

This clonotype has only a few counts. This chain joins TRBV4-1 and TRBJ1-2, with D possibly being TRBD1 (6 bases). V was cut by 1 base and J by 6 bases, with 12 bases left in between. CDR1 MGHRA and CDR2 YSYEKL come from the germline V gene. The length of the CDR3 is 14 residues. The CDR3: CASSQVWGADGYTF. The DNA for the CDR3 is TGCGCCAGCAGCCAAGTTTGGGGGGCGGATGGCTACACCTTC.

This clonotype was counted between two and nine times. V is TRBV9 and J is TRBJ1-2; D remains unclear. CDR1 is SGDLS and CDR2 is YYNGEE in the germline V gene. V lost 7 bases, J lost 3 bases, and 19 bases lay in between. There are 15 residues in the CDR3. This chain's CDR3 is CASSLFIGEDYGYTF. The CDR3 DNA follows: TGTGCCAGCTCTCTGTTCATCGGGGAAGACTATGGCTACACCTTC.

This clonotype was detected a few times. The chain couples TRBV12-3 or TRBV12-4 to TRBJ1-1; D is uncertain. The length of the CDR3 is 17 residues. V was cut by 7 bases and J by 1 base, with 22 bases left in between. The CDR3 DNA sequence: TGTGCCAGCAAAGTGGATCGGGTCAAAACAAGGAACACTGAAGCTTTCTTT. Encoded protein: CASKVDRVKTRNTEAFF.

In this sample, this clonotype turned up a few times. The chain uses TRBV20-1 and TRBJ2-6; D not resolved. CDR3 size: 18 residues. Germline CDR1 reads DFQATT; CDR2 reads SNEGSKA (reference sequence). With 0 bases removed from V and 0 bases from J, the gap between germline ends came to 15 bases. The CDR3 coding sequence is TGCAGTGCTAGAGATTCAGCCTCGACGGTCTCTGGGGCCAACGTCCTGACTTTC. Its protein is CSARDSASTVSGANVLTF.

This clonotype was observed many times. This chain connects TRBV7-9 to TRBJ1-4; D is possibly TRBD1 (5 bases). The germline V and J ends were trimmed by 1 base and 5 bases, with 5 bases remaining between them. In germline, CDR1 is SEHNR, CDR2 FQNEAQ (reference sequence). This CDR3 has 13 amino acids. The CDR3 loop is CASSLDRNEKLFF. The CDR3 bases are TGTGCCAGCAGCTTAGACAGGAATGAAAAACTGTTTTTT.

This clonotype showed up many times. The rearrangement links TRBV6-1 to TRBJ2-1; 7 nucleotides align to TRBD2. The CDR3 extends over 15 amino acids. V was clipped by 5 bases and J by 8 bases; unmatched bases: 12. Germline V gene lookup returns CDR1 MNHNS and CDR2 SASEGT. As DNA, the CDR3 is TGTGCCAGCAGTACGACGATGGGGGGAGGGGATGAGCAGTTCTTC. Encoded protein: CASSTTMGGGDEQFF.

The sample holds a few counts of this clonotype. V gene TRBV5-4 combines with J gene TRBJ1-3; D call uncertain. Per germline, CDR1 SGHNT and CDR2 YYREEE (reference sequence). CDR3 size: 13 residues. Trimming stripped 4 bases from V and 0 bases from J, with 5 bases between. The DNA for the CDR3 is TGTGCCAGCAGCCCGTACTCTGGAAACACCATATATTTT. Amino acid sequence: CASSPYSGNTIYF. The variable domain in full, completed from reference TRBV5-4 and TRBJ1-3, reads ETGVTQSPTHLIKTRGQQVTLRCSSQSGHNTVSWYQQALGQGPQFIFQYYREEENGRGNFPPRFSGLQFPNYSSELNVNALELDDSALYLCASSPYSGNTIYFGEGSWLTVV.

The chain has TRBV27 and TRBJ2-5; TRBD2 matches at 9 bases. J lost 5 bases, V lost 6 bases, and 10 bases had no gene match. The length of the CDR3 is 15 residues. CDR1 MNHEY and CDR2 SMNVEV come from the germline V gene (reference sequence). The CDR3 DNA reads TGTGCCAGCAGACCCGGGTTAGCGGGAGTGGAGACCCAGTACTTC. Protein sequence: CASRPGLAGVETQYF.

The chain couples TRBV19 to TRBJ1-1, with D perhaps TRBD1 (6 bases). Germline V CDR1 and CDR2: LNHDA, SQIVND (reference sequence). The CDR3 loop spans 15 amino acids. V lost 5 bases and J lost 1, with 14 bases in between. The CDR3 region is CASSSSGTRNTEAFF. DNA for the CDR3: TGTGCCAGTAGTTCCTCTGGGACACGGAACACTGAAGCTTTCTTT. The full variable domain, rest sourced from reference TRBV19 and TRBJ1-1, is DGGITQSPKYLFRKEGQNVTLSCEQNLNHDAMYWYRQDPGQGLRLIYYSQIVNDFQKGDIAEGYSVSREKKESFPLTVTSAQKNPTAFYLCASSSSGTRNTEAFFGQGTRLTVV.

This clonotype was counted between two and nine times. The rearrangement joins TRBV12-3 or TRBV12-4 to TRBJ1-2, with a tentative D call TRBD1 (5 bases). The CDR3 contains 14 residues. V dropped 2 bases and J dropped 6 bases, with 13 bases sitting between them. For the CDR3, the DNA is TGTGCCAGCAGTTTATTGGTCAGGGACCATGGCTACACCTTC. As protein: CASSLLVRDHGYTF.

In its sample, this clonotype was seen a few times. V gene TRBV4-2 combines with J gene TRBJ2-7, with D possibly TRBD1 on 6 matching bases. CDR1 is LGHNA, CDR2 YNFKEQ, per germline. Trimming cost V 1 base and J 3 bases, with 13 bases left between them. The CDR3 totals 15 residues. CDR3 region: CASSQGFRGGYEQYF. For the CDR3, the DNA is TGTGCCAGCAGCCAAGGGTTTAGAGGGGGCTACGAGCAGTACTTC.

This clonotype was counted ten times or more. The genes are TRBV7-2 and TRBJ2-5, with 11 bases fitting TRBD2. Germline CDR1 SGHTA, CDR2 FQGNSA. The ends lost 0 bases at V and 2 bases at J; junction bases unmatched: 2. The CDR3 extends over 16 amino acids. The CDR3 bases are TGTGCCAGCAGCTTAGCGTTAGCGGGAGGGCAAGAGACCCAGTACTTC. This translates into CASSLALAGGQETQYF.

This clonotype has a handful of counts. The rearrangement joins TRBV7-9 to TRBJ2-7; D may be TRBD2 (5 bases). Germline CDR1 reads SEHNR; CDR2 reads FQNEAQ (reference sequence). With 5 bases removed from V and 3 bases from J, the gap between germline ends came to 14 bases. This CDR3 comprises 14 residues. The CDR3 loop reads CASSLGPGSYEQYF. As DNA, the CDR3 is TGTGCCAGCAGCCTCGGGCCGGGGAGCTACGAGCAGTACTTC.

The chain combines TRBV20-1 with TRBJ2-3, with 13 bases identical to TRBD2. The germline CDR1 and CDR2 sequences are DFQATT and SNEGSKA (reference sequence). J lost 5 bases, V lost 6 bases, and 5 bases had no gene match. CDR3 length equals 14 residues. CDR3 in DNA: TGCAGTGCCGGACTAGCGGGAGAACTAGATACGCAGTATTTT. Its translation is CSAGLAGELDTQYF.

This clonotype was seen a few times. The gene calls are TRBV19 and TRBJ2-7, with D tentatively TRBD1 or TRBD2 (5 bases each). Deletions cut 3 bases from V and 3 bases from J, with 9 bases between. Germline loops: CDR1 LNHDA, CDR2 SQIVND (reference sequence). The CDR3 length is 13 residues. CDR3 DNA sequence: TGTGCCAGTAGTATGGGACCAGGCTACGAGCAGTACTTC. Amino acid sequence: CASSMGPGYEQYF.

The chain employs TRBV2 and TRBJ2-7, with D perhaps matching TRBD2 (6 bases). V lost 3 bases and J lost 3, with 12 bases in between. CDR3 length: 14 residues. The germline V gene encodes CDR1 SNHLY and CDR2 FYNNEI. The CDR3 reads CASSDHGSGYEQYF. DNA of the CDR3: TGTGCCAGCAGTGATCATGGTAGCGGCTACGAGCAGTACTTC.